The 20 T cell receptor beta chains listed next were all sequenced from one sample in a study of patients and donors after allogeneic stem cell transplantation. TCRdb ran MiXCR on the RT-PCR reads and lists one entry per CDR3 protein. The sample lists 50,000 to 60,000 distinct CDR3 sequences; about an eighth were seen once. Sequenced sample: blood, either unsorted or a sorted T cell fraction (not recorded which). The receptors were gathered from a human donor who was either an allogeneic HSCT recipient or a stem cell or donor lymphocyte infusion donor (not recorded which). It is not recorded whose cells these are; they may come from a transplant donor.

This clonotype showed up many times. V is TRBV20-1 and J is TRBJ2-1, with unresolved D. The CDR3 runs to 13 residues. Between the trimmed V and J ends, which lost 0 bases and 4 bases, there was a span of 7 bases. Germline V gives CDR1 DFQATT, CDR2 SNEGSKA (reference sequence). This CDR3 is CSARDRLYNEQFF. CDR3 nucleotides: TGCAGTGCTAGAGATAGACTTTACAATGAGCAGTTCTTC.

This clonotype was detected many times. The chain links TRBV7-2 to TRBJ2-1; 8 bases are shared with TRBD2. CDR1 is SGHTA and CDR2 is FQGNSA in the germline V gene. The CDR3 is 15 amino acids. J lost 9 bases, V lost 3 bases, and 10 bases had no gene match. As DNA, the CDR3 is TGTGCCAGCAGCTTGACCGGGAGGGTAAGCGGTGAGCAGTTCTTC. This sequence encodes CASSLTGRVSGEQFF.

The gene calls are TRBV7-3 and TRBJ1-2, with D unclear. Deletions cut 0 bases from V and 1 base from J, with 12 bases between. CDR1 SGHTA and CDR2 FQGTGA come from the germline V gene. The CDR3 extends over 16 amino acids. The CDR3 DNA sequence: TGTGCCAGCAGCTTAACGGGCTTGGACGATAACTATGGCTACACCTTC. Translated: CASSLTGLDDNYGYTF.

The CDR3 sequence: CASSSQSPSYEQYF. The CDR3 DNA sequence: TGTGCCAGCAGCTCGCAGTCGCCCTCCTACGAGCAGTACTTC. V is TRBV14 and J is TRBJ2-7; D not resolved. Trimming stripped 5 bases from V and 0 bases from J, with 11 bases between. Germline-derived CDR1 and CDR2 are SGHDN and FVKESK. This CDR3 has 14 residues.

There are many counts of this clonotype. The genes are TRBV20-1 and TRBJ2-7; 11 positions match TRBD1. The ends lost 3 bases at V and 3 bases at J; junction bases unmatched: 4. There are 14 residues in the CDR3. Germline V gives CDR1 DFQATT, CDR2 SNEGSKA (reference sequence). This chain's CDR3 is CSASGTGGIYEQYF. In DNA form, the CDR3 reads TGCAGTGCTAGCGGGACAGGGGGTATCTACGAGCAGTACTTC.

This clonotype was observed at least ten times. The V call is TRBV6-5, the J call TRBJ1-1; D is perhaps TRBD1 (5 bases). V was trimmed by 6 bases and J by 4 bases, leaving 9 bases between them. CDR1 and CDR2 (germline): MNHEY, SVGAGI. The length of the CDR3 is 12 residues. The CDR3: CASSSRVTEAFF. The CDR3 nucleotides read TGTGCCAGCAGCTCCAGGGTCACTGAAGCTTTCTTT.

This clonotype was recorded at least ten times. This rearrangement joins TRBV7-3 to TRBJ1-5; D gene unclear. Looked up from germline, CDR1 is SGHTA and CDR2 is FQGTGA. The length of the CDR3 is 13 residues. V lost 5 bases, J lost 4 bases, and 9 bases lay in between. CDR3 DNA sequence: TGTGCCAGCAGCGAGGACCGGAATCAGCCCCAGCATTTT. Translation gives CASSEDRNQPQHF.

This clonotype has at least ten counts. The gene calls are TRBV18 and TRBJ1-5, with a weak D call TRBD1 (5 bases). Germline V gene lookup returns CDR1 KGHSH and CDR2 LQKENI. The CDR3 totals 15 residues. The ends were cut back, 3 bases at V and 2 bases at J, with 11 bases in the middle. CDR3 nucleotide sequence: TGTGCCAGCTCACCCGACAGCTGGGGCAATCAGCCCCAGCATTTT. It yields the protein CASSPDSWGNQPQHF.

The chain recombines TRBV5-1 with TRBJ2-5, with TRBD2 matching 10 bases. Per germline, CDR1 SGHRS and CDR2 YFSETQ. V was clipped by 1 base and J by 0 bases; unmatched bases: 3. The CDR3 is made up of 16 amino acids. CDR3 loop: CASSLMTSGYQETQYF. The CDR3 DNA sequence: TGCGCCAGCAGCTTGATGACTAGCGGGTACCAAGAGACCCAGTACTTC.

This clonotype was seen a few times. V usage is TRBV11-1 and J usage is TRBJ2-7; tentatively, D is TRBD1 (6 bases). The germline CDR1 and CDR2 sequences are SGHAT and FQDESV (reference sequence). Trimming pared 1 base from V and 2 bases from J, leaving 12 bases between. The CDR3 extends over 15 amino acids. The CDR3 DNA reads TGTGCCAGCAGCTTAGAGAAATGGACAGCCTACGAGCAGTACTTC. Translated: CASSLEKWTAYEQYF.

There are a few counts of this clonotype. This chain uses TRBV7-6 with TRBJ2-2; 8 bases line up with TRBD2. With 2 bases clipped from V and 3 bases from J, the junction kept 5 bases outside the gene matches. From germline, CDR1 is SGHVS and CDR2 FNYEAQ. The CDR3 runs 16 residues. The DNA of the CDR3 is TGTGCCAGCAGCTTACTAGCGGGTTGGGACACCGGGGAGCTGTTTTTT. It yields the protein CASSLLAGWDTGELFF. Combining the CDR3 with reference TRBV7-6 and TRBJ2-2 gives the whole variable domain GAGVSQSPRYKVTKRGQDVALRCDPISGHVSLYWYRQALGQGPEFLTYFNYEAQQDKSGLPNDRFSAERPEGSISTLTIQRTEQRDSAMYRCASSLLAGWDTGELFFGEGSRLTVL.

This clonotype was seen repeatedly, ten times or more. The chain combines TRBV7-9 with TRBJ1-1; 12 bases are a match to TRBD1. The V segment lost 5 bases and the J segment 5 bases; nucleotides outside the gene matches: 6. Germline CDR1 and CDR2: SEHNR and FQNEAQ (reference sequence). CDR3 size: 15 residues. The CDR3, as DNA: TGTGCCAGCAGCCCGGGACAGGGGGCGATAACTGAAGCTTTCTTT. This encodes CASSPGQGAITEAFF. Full variable domain (remainder filled in from reference TRBV7-9 and TRBJ1-1): DTGVSQNPRHKITKRGQNVTFRCDPISEHNRLYWYRQTLGQGPEFLTYFQNEAQLEKSRLLSDRFSAERPKGSFSTLEIQRTEQGDSAMYLCASSPGQGAITEAFFGQGTRLTVV.

There are many counts of this clonotype. The rearrangement links TRBV27 to TRBJ1-5; TRBD1 might be the D (6 bases). V lost 5 bases and J 2 bases, leaving 10 bases between the germline ends. CDR1 and CDR2 from the germline V gene are MNHEY and SMNVEV (reference sequence). The CDR3 totals 14 residues. CDR3 sequence (DNA): TGTGCCAGCAGTGCACAGGGAGGCAATCAGCCCCAGCATTTT. Its translation is CASSAQGGNQPQHF.

In this sample, this clonotype turned up many times. V usage is TRBV11-2 and J usage is TRBJ1-1, with D maybe TRBD1 (6 bases). This CDR3 has 16 amino acids. V lost 5 bases to trimming and J lost 0 bases, with 16 bases between them. Per the germline V gene, CDR1 is SGHAT and CDR2 is FQNNGV. The CDR3 DNA reads TGTGCCAGCAGCCCCGGACAGCTAACAATGAACACTGAAGCTTTCTTT. This encodes CASSPGQLTMNTEAFF.

This clonotype was seen more than once but under ten times. The gene calls are TRBV5-1 and TRBJ2-3; D gene uncertain. V lost 4 bases to trimming and J lost 2 bases, with 11 bases between them. The CDR3 covers 14 residues. Germline V gives CDR1 SGHRS, CDR2 YFSETQ. The CDR3 protein is CASSPARLTDTQYF. In nucleotides, the CDR3 is TGCGCCAGCAGCCCGGCGAGGCTCACAGATACGCAGTATTTT.

The rearrangement links TRBV11-3 to TRBJ1-1, with TRBD1 matching over 9 bases. V was pared by 3 bases and J by 6 bases, with 5 bases of the junction left unmatched. The CDR3 spans 14 residues. Germline-derived CDR1 and CDR2 are SGHNT and YENEEA. CDR3 coding DNA: TGTGCCAGCAGCTTCGGGACAGGGTCGGCTGAAGCTTTCTTT. Its protein is CASSFGTGSAEAFF.

This clonotype was detected ten times or more. The V call is TRBV10-3, the J call TRBJ1-5, with D hard to call. V was trimmed by 6 bases and J by 7 bases, leaving 4 bases between them. The CDR3 runs 10 residues. Germline CDR1 ENHRY, CDR2 SYGVKD. The CDR3 loop reads CAISWQPQHF. The CDR3 DNA sequence: TGTGCCATCAGCTGGCAGCCCCAGCATTTT.

For this clonotype: One end of the junction varies from germline; a read error may be responsible. This sequence joins TRBV3-1 and TRBJ1-5; D possibly corresponds to TRBD1 (5 bases). Germline CDR1 and CDR2: LGHDT and YNNKEL (reference sequence). The CDR3 is 17 amino acids. The DNA for the CDR3 is TGTACCAGCAGCCGATCATTGGGACCCGGGGTCAATCAGCCCCAGCATTTT. Amino acids: CTSSRSLGPGVNQPQHF. Using reference TRBV3-1 and TRBJ1-5 for the parts outside the CDR3, the full variable domain is DTAVSQTPKYLVTQMGNDKSIKCEQNLGHDTMYWYKQDSKKFLKIMFSYNNKELIINETVPNRFSPKSPDKAHLNLHINSLELGDSAVYFCTSSRSLGPGVNQPQHFGDGTRLSIL.

The rearrangement uses TRBV6-1 and TRBJ2-3; 14 bases match TRBD2. V shed 8 bases, J shed 6 bases, and the junction held 1 base outside the gene matches. This CDR3 contains 13 residues. Looked up from germline, CDR1 is MNHNS and CDR2 is SASEGT. CDR3 residues: CASRTSGGDTQYF. The CDR3 coding sequence is TGTGCCAGCCGGACTAGCGGGGGGGATACGCAGTATTTT.

This clonotype was detected only a few times. CDR3 protein: CASSLMGSYEQYF. CDR3 nucleotide sequence: TGCGCCAGCAGCTTGATGGGTTCCTACGAGCAGTACTTC. V usage is TRBV5-1 and J usage is TRBJ2-7; D uncertain. Germline V gene sequence: CDR1 SGHRS, CDR2 YFSETQ. The CDR3 totals 13 residues. V lost 1 base to trimming and J lost 1 base, with 6 bases between them.